The 30 T cell receptor beta chains below all came from one sample that was sequenced in a study of cytomegalovirus exposure and HLA in healthy donors. The data were produced by immunoSEQ multiplex PCR, yet TCRdb's version contains in-frame clones alone and is incomplete. Here the sample spans fewer than 60,000 clones, about 92% being singletons. The sequencing sample was made of PBMCs. The receptors come from a woman aged 18-29 years in good health and CMV-seropositive.

V is TRBV2 and J is TRBJ2-2; D call uncertain. The germline V gene has CDR1 SNHLY and CDR2 FYNNEI. The CDR3 is made up of 13 amino acids. Trimming pared 4 bases from V and 1 base from J, leaving 4 bases between. This CDR3 is CASSGGNTGELFF. For the CDR3, the DNA is TGTGCCAGCAGTGGAGGGAACACCGGGGAGCTGTTTTTT.

This clone has just one count. This rearrangement joins TRBV10-3 to TRBJ1-2; maybe TRBD1 (5 bases). Trimming shortened V by 7 bases and J by 4 bases, and 10 bases separated the two germline ends. The CDR3 extends over 12 amino acids. The germline V gene encodes CDR1 ENHRY and CDR2 SYGVKD. Written as DNA, the CDR3 is TGTGCCATCAAACAGGAGCGCTATGGCTACACCTTC. This codes for CAIKQERYGYTF.

V gene TRBV4-3 combines with J gene TRBJ1-4; the match to TRBD1 covers 8 bases. CDR1 is LGHNA and CDR2 is YSLEER in the germline V gene. Trimming removed 0 bases from V and 7 bases from J; junction bases left unmatched: 10. The CDR3 totals 17 residues. The CDR3 DNA is TGCGCCAGCAGCCAAGATTTTCCAGGGGGCAATAGTGAAAAACTGTTTTTT. This sequence encodes CASSQDFPGGNSEKLFF.

The chain carries TRBV7-9 and TRBJ1-1; D gene unclear. The V end lost 4 bases, the J end lost 5 bases, and 5 bases lay between the germline ends. Germline assignment: CDR1 SEHNR and CDR2 FQNEAQ (reference sequence). The CDR3 covers 11 residues. CDR3 in DNA: TGTGCCAGCAGCTGGAGTACTGAAGCTTTCTTT. Translated: CASSWSTEAFF.

This chain joins TRBV15 and TRBJ1-1; D might be TRBD1 (6 bases). The CDR3 sequence is 12 residues long. Germline V gives CDR1 LNHNV, CDR2 YYDKDF (reference sequence). V lost 11 bases and J lost 3, with 13 bases in between. The CDR3 region has the DNA TGTGCCTCAAGCGAGGGGGACACTGAAGCTTTCTTT. Its translation is CASSEGDTEAFF.

This clone was seen just once. The chain employs TRBV5-1 and TRBJ2-5, with TRBD2 matching 11 bases. This CDR3 is built from 16 residues. V shed 0 bases and J 2 bases; nucleotides not matched to a gene: 3. CDR1 and CDR2 (germline): SGHRS, YFSETQ. CDR3 region: CASSLGLAGGQETQYF. The CDR3 DNA is TGCGCCAGCAGCTTGGGGCTAGCGGGGGGACAAGAGACCCAGTACTTC.

The rearrangement joins TRBV6-6 to TRBJ1-5; no firm D call. The CDR3 contains 13 residues. V was clipped by 0 bases and J by 6 bases, with 6 bases between them. The V gene's germline CDR1 is MNHNY and CDR2 SVGAGI (reference sequence). The chain's CDR3 is CASSYSRVQPQHF. The CDR3 coding sequence is TGTGCCAGCAGTTACTCTCGGGTTCAGCCCCAGCATTTT.

This clone came up a few times. The chain joins TRBV21-1 to TRBJ2-7; TRBD2 reflects the table's D call only, with no check against the DNA. TRBV21-1 is deemed a pseudogene. The CDR3 runs to 16 residues. CDR3 residues: CASSKEASDFSYEQYF. DNA for the CDR3: TGTGCCAGCAGCAAAGAGGCTAGCGACTTCTCCTACGAGCAGTACTTC.

This chain links TRBV5-6 with TRBJ2-5, with 11 bases identical to TRBD1. The germline gives CDR1 SGHDT, CDR2 YYEEEE. The junction had 7 bases not matched to a gene; V was cut back by 4 bases and J by 5 bases. CDR3 length: 15 amino acids. In DNA form, the CDR3 reads TGTGCCAGCAGCATGCGGACAGGGGGCGCGGAGACCCAGTACTTC. Amino acids: CASSMRTGGAETQYF.

This clone came up once. An end of the junction differs from the germline gene, which may be a read error. This chain uses TRBV10-1 with TRBJ2-1; a weak D match, TRBD1 (5 bases). The length of the CDR3 is 13 residues. Germline CDR1 WNHNN, CDR2 SYGVQD (reference sequence). CDR3 amino acids: CASSADRGNEEFF. The CDR3 region has the DNA TGCGCCAGCAGTGCTGACAGAGGCAATGAGGAGTTCTTC.

V gene TRBV5-1 combines with J gene TRBJ2-3; D unclear. Looked up from germline, CDR1 is SGHRS and CDR2 is YFSETQ. The CDR3 is made up of 13 amino acids. Trimming stripped 3 bases from V and 3 bases from J, with 8 bases between. The CDR3 sequence is CASSYRSTDTQYF. The CDR3 bases are TGCGCCAGCAGCTACAGATCGACAGATACGCAGTATTTT.

This clone was recorded once. The V and J genes are TRBV11-2 and TRBJ2-3; 7 nucleotides match TRBD2. Germline trimming cut 5 bases from V and 2 bases from J; bases unmatched to any gene: 7. Germline CDR1 SGHAT, CDR2 FQNNGV. The CDR3 covers 15 residues. The CDR3 DNA reads TGTGCCAGCAGCCGACCGGGGGGAATCACAGATACGCAGTATTTT. This translates into CASSRPGGITDTQYF. The full variable domain, completed using reference TRBV11-2 and TRBJ2-3, is EAGVAQSPRYKIIEKRQSVAFWCNPISGHATLYWYQQILGQGPKLLIQFQNNGVVDDSQLPKDRFSAERLKGVDSTLKIQPAKLEDSAVYLCASSRPGGITDTQYFGPGTRLTVL.

This clone came up once. The chain employs TRBV7-2 and TRBJ2-5, with a tentative D call TRBD2 (6 bases). The V and J ends lost 5 bases and 13 bases respectively, with 32 bases between them. The CDR3 spans 17 residues. The germline CDR1 and CDR2 sequences are SGHTA and FQGNSA. In DNA, the CDR3 is TGTGCCAGCAGCATAGGCCGGGCCGGGACCCTAGCGAGTGTGTGGTACTTC. As protein: CASSIGRAGTLASVWYF.

The chain has TRBV27 and TRBJ1-2; 7 bases match TRBD1. The CDR3 contains 16 residues. CDR1 and CDR2 from the germline V gene are MNHEY and SMNVEV (reference sequence). J lost 9 bases, V lost 2 bases, and 15 bases had no gene match. This chain's CDR3 is CASSLPPGTAFRSYTF. Written as DNA, the CDR3 is TGTGCCAGCAGTTTACCGCCCGGGACAGCTTTTAGGAGCTACACCTTC.

The V gene is TRBV5-1, the J gene TRBJ1-1; D perhaps matches TRBD1 (6 bases). Germline V gene lookup returns CDR1 SGHRS and CDR2 YFSETQ. The CDR3 is made up of 16 amino acids. V was cut by 2 bases and J by 4 bases, with 18 bases left in between. The CDR3 region has the DNA TGCGCCAGCAGCTTTGGTATAGGCCGACAGGTCACTGAAGCTTTCTTT. Translation: CASSFGIGRQVTEAFF.

V and J are TRBV19 and TRBJ1-5; D uncertain. V gave up 1 base and J gave up 5 bases, with 9 bases separating them. There are 14 residues in the CDR3. CDR1 LNHDA and CDR2 SQIVND come from the germline V gene (reference sequence). The DNA of the CDR3 is TGTGCCAGTAGTATAGTGGCGGGTGATCAGCCCCAGCATTTT. As protein: CASSIVAGDQPQHF.

In its sample, this clone was seen a few times. The genes are TRBV7-8 and TRBJ2-7; TRBD1 aligns across 7 bases. Germline CDR1 reads SGHVS; CDR2 reads FQNEAQ. V was clipped by 3 bases and J by 7 bases; unmatched bases: 9. The CDR3 is 14 residues long. CDR3 DNA: TGTGCCAGCAGCTTGGGACAGCCCCTCGGGGAGCAGTACTTC. This encodes CASSLGQPLGEQYF. Using reference TRBV7-8 and TRBJ2-7 for the parts outside the CDR3, the full variable domain is GAGVSQSPRYKVAKRGQDVALRCDPISGHVSLFWYQQALGQGPEFLTYFQNEAQLDKSGLPSDRFFAERPEGSVSTLKIQRTQQEDSAVYLCASSLGQPLGEQYFGPGTRLTVT.

V and J are TRBV4-2 and TRBJ2-3, with 12 positions matching TRBD2. V dropped 1 base and J dropped 6; count of bases not matched to a gene: 2. There are 15 residues in the CDR3. The germline CDR1 and CDR2 sequences are LGHNA and YNFKEQ. The CDR3 DNA reads as TGTGCCAGCAGCCAAGCGACTAGCGGGGGTGATACGCAGTATTTT. Translation: CASSQATSGGDTQYF.

V usage is TRBV5-1 and J usage is TRBJ2-7; TRBD1 matches at 8 bases. V shed 4 bases and J 4 bases; nucleotides not matched to a gene: 10. The CDR3 is 15 amino acids. Germline V gene data show CDR1 as SGHRS and CDR2 as YFSETQ. CDR3 residues: CASSKGQGRMYEQYF. In DNA, the CDR3 is TGCGCCAGCAGCAAAGGACAGGGAAGGATGTACGAGCAGTACTTC.

V gene TRBV4-1 combines with J gene TRBJ2-3; D is perhaps TRBD1 (6 bases). Germline V gene lookup returns CDR1 MGHRA and CDR2 YSYEKL. The length of the CDR3 is 12 residues. V was trimmed by 4 bases and J by 6 bases, leaving 8 bases between them. CDR3 DNA sequence: TGCGCCAGCAGCCGAAGGGGGGATACGCAGTATTTT. Translating gives CASSRRGDTQYF.

The genes are TRBV27 and TRBJ1-5; D is possibly TRBD1 (5 bases). This CDR3 comprises 18 residues. The germline gives CDR1 MNHEY, CDR2 SMNVEV (reference sequence). Trimming stripped 1 base from V and 4 bases from J, with 20 bases between. CDR3 nucleotide sequence: TGTGCCAGCAGTTTATTGGGGGGAAAGGGGAAAGGAAATCAGCCCCAGCATTTT. Translation gives CASSLLGGKGKGNQPQHF.

There are a few counts of this clone. The chain carries TRBV2 and TRBJ1-5, with D unresolved. Per the germline V gene, CDR1 is SNHLY and CDR2 is FYNNEI. This CDR3 has 17 residues. V lost 3 bases and J lost 3, with 18 bases in between. The CDR3 here is CASSESGVKVDNQPQHF. The CDR3 bases are TGTGCCAGCAGTGAGAGTGGAGTCAAGGTTGACAATCAGCCCCAGCATTTT.

The rearrangement joins TRBV11-3 to TRBJ2-7; D is perhaps TRBD2 (6 bases). Germline values: CDR1 SGHNT, CDR2 YENEEA. Trimming left V 5 bases short and J 4 bases short, with 6 bases between. CDR3 length: 11 residues. The CDR3 coding sequence is TGTGCCAGCAGCGGAGGGTACGAGCAGTACTTC. Its protein is CASSGGYEQYF.

The chain carries TRBV19 and TRBJ2-5; D is ambiguous. The V gene lost 6 bases and the J gene lost 5 bases, with 10 bases spanning the gap. This CDR3 is built from 12 residues. Germline V gives CDR1 LNHDA, CDR2 SQIVND (reference sequence). CDR3 DNA sequence: TGTGCCAGTAGGGCAGGTTACGAGACCCAGTACTTC. Its protein is CASRAGYETQYF. The full variable domain, in which reference TRBV19 and TRBJ2-5 provide the parts outside the CDR3, is DGGITQSPKYLFRKEGQNVTLSCEQNLNHDAMYWYRQDPGQGLRLIYYSQIVNDFQKGDIAEGYSVSREKKESFPLTVTSAQKNPTAFYLCASRAGYETQYFGPGTRLLVL.

J is TRBJ1-1 and V is TRBV7-3, with TRBD1 identical over 10 bases. This CDR3 spans 15 amino acids. CDR1 and CDR2 from the germline V gene are SGHTA and FQGTGA. Trimming at V came to 2 bases and at J to 6 bases, leaving 6 bases not matched to a gene. DNA of the CDR3: TGTGCCAGCAGCTTAGTGAGACAGGGGGCGTCTGAAGCTTTCTTT. This gives the protein CASSLVRQGASEAFF.

This clone has just a few counts. This chain uses TRBV6-6 with TRBJ1-6, with TRBD1 matching 8 bases. The CDR3 consists of 16 residues. Germline V gene data show CDR1 as MNHNY and CDR2 as SVGAGI (reference sequence). Losses at the gene ends were 5 bases for V and 7 bases for J; bases not matched to a gene: 10. The CDR3 loop is CASSPFRGQGNSPLHF. DNA of the CDR3: TGTGCCAGCAGTCCCTTCAGGGGGCAGGGAAATTCACCCCTCCACTTT.

This clone was counted a single time. This chain joins TRBV5-1 and TRBJ2-7, with 11 bases that match TRBD2. J gave up 6 bases and V 1 base, and 6 bases lay outside the gene matches. The CDR3 is 15 residues long. Germline-derived CDR1 and CDR2 are SGHRS and YFSETQ. CDR3 nucleotides: TGCGCCAGCAGCTTGAGTAGCGGGGGGGAACTCGAGCAGTACTTC. Its translation: CASSLSSGGELEQYF.

The genes are TRBV14 and TRBJ1-5; D unresolved. The V end was cut by 0 bases, the J end by 5 bases, with 5 bases between. Germline CDR1 SGHDN, CDR2 FVKESK. This CDR3 is 13 amino acids long. CDR3 bases: TGTGCCAGCAGCCAAGACAGGTATCAGCCCCAGCATTTT. Its translation is CASSQDRYQPQHF.

The rearrangement links TRBV6-5 to TRBJ1-2, with a tentative D call TRBD1 (6 bases). The CDR3 spans 13 residues. Trimming took off 7 bases at V and 6 bases at J, with 15 bases between the two ends. Germline V lookup: CDR1 MNHEY, CDR2 SVGAGI. The CDR3 spells CASKMGGGHGYTF. The CDR3 DNA reads TGTGCCAGCAAAATGGGGGGGGGCCATGGCTACACCTTC.

V is TRBV29-1 and J is TRBJ1-2; D call uncertain. V shed 5 bases and J shed 0 bases, with 10 bases lying between them. Germline CDR1 is SQVTM and CDR2 is ANQGSEA. The CDR3 covers 13 residues. DNA for the CDR3: TGCAGCGTTCGGGTACCAGCTAACTATGGCTACACCTTC. Its protein product is CSVRVPANYGYTF.